The table lists the clone carrying this T cell receptor beta chain with a count of one. This entry is derived from a study of blood T cell repertoires in COVID-19. Study information: Researchers got acute and convalescent COVID-19 samples from the United States, Italy and Spain. T cells, B-cell-depleted T cells, or PBMCs supplied cDNA or gDNA.

CDR1 SGHRS and CDR2 YFSETQ come from the germline V gene. Losses at the gene ends were 4 bases for V and 2 bases for J; bases not matched to a gene: 12. The CDR3 has 17 amino acids. Authors' analysis steps: Cell counts per sample came from amplifying reference gene primers. Profiled with immunoSEQ multiplex PCR; TCRdb holds only in-frame clones, not every one. The DNA was the basis for D and trimming; V, J and clone size are from that table. This table has about 84,000 clones, 65% to 85% appearing once. This rearrangement joins TRBV5-1 to TRBJ2-1; 7 bases line up with TRBD1. The sequencing sample was made of peripheral blood. The TCR was taken from a woman aged 80 or over with acute or convalescent COVID-19. The CDR3 reads CASSKGTTGFTYNEQFF. The DNA of the CDR3 is TGCGCCAGCAGCAAAGGGACGACAGGGTTTACCTACAATGAGCAGTTCTTC.